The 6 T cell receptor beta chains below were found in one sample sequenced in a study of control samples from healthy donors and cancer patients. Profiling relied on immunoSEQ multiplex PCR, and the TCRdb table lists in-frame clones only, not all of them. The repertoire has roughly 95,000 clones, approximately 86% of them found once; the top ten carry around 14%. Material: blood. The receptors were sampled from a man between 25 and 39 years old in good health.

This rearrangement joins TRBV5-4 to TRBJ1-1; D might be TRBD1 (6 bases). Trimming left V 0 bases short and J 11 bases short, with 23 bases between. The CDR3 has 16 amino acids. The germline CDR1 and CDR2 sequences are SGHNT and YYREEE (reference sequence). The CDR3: CASSLAALTGPAGAFF. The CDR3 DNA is TGTGCCAGCAGCTTGGCGGCCTTAACAGGGCCAGCAGGCGCTTTCTTT.

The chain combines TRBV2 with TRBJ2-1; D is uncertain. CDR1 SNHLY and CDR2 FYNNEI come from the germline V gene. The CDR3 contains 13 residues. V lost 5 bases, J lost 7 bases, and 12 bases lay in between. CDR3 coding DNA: TGTGCCAGCAGTATGGGCCAATGGAATGAGCAGTTCTTC. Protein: CASSMGQWNEQFF.

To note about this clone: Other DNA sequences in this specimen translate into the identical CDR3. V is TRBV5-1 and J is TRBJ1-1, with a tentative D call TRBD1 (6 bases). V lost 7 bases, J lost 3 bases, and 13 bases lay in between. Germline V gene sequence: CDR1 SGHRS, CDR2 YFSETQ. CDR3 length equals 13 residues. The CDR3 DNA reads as TGCGCCAGCCGACTGACAGGAGACACTGAAGCTTTCTTT. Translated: CASRLTGDTEAFF.

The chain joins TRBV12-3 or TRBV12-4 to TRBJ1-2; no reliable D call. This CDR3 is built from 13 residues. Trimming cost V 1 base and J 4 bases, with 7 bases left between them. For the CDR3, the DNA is TGTGCCAGCAGTTTAGGGTATTCCTATGGCTACACCTTC. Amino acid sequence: CASSLGYSYGYTF.

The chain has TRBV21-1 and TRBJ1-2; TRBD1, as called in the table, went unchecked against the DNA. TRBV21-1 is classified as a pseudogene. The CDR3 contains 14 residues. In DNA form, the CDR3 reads TGTGCCAGCAGCAAAGCGACAGGGTACTATGGCTACACCTTC. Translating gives CASSKATGYYGYTF.

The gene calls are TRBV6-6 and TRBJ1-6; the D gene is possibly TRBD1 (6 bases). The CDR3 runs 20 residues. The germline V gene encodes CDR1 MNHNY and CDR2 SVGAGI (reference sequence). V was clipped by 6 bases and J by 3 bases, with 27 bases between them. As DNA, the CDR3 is TGTGCCAGCAGCCTACCGAGCCATGCCGGAGGGGGTCTCTATAATTCACCCCTCCACTTT. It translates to CASSLPSHAGGGLYNSPLHF.